This is a list of T cell receptor beta chains from one sample in a study of T cell changes during pregnancy in multiple sclerosis. Profiled with immunoSEQ multiplex PCR; TCRdb holds only in-frame clones, not every one. The sample includes about 40,000 clones, roughly 90% of them seen just once. The specimen was CD8+ T cells from peripheral blood mononuclear cells, collected before pregnancy. These receptors were taken from a female donor with multiple sclerosis, enrolled in a pregnancy study. The CDR3 runs from the conserved cysteine through the conserved F or W. The order of the fields is D gene, V gene, J gene, clone size, CDR3 DNA, CDR3 protein. D genes are given only for firm matches. A row's size may be missing; if present it is once, few, many or a size class.

>.|TRBV27|TRBJ2-1|.
TGTGCCAGCAGTTTGGCCGATGGTAATGGCAATGAGCAGTTCTTC
CASSLADGNGNEQFF
>.|TRBV28|TRBJ1-1|few
TGTGCCAGCAGTTCCCCCGGGGACACTGAAGCTTTCTTT
CASSSPGDTEAFF
>.|TRBV28|TRBJ2-7|.
TGTGCCAGCAGTTTTGTGGGACACTCTCCAGGATACGAGCAGTACTTC
CASSFVGHSPGYEQYF
>TRBD2|TRBV7-9|TRBJ2-7|.
TGTGCCAGCAGCTTAGTGGGGCCGCTAGCGGTTAGCTCCTACGAGCAGTACTTC
CASSLVGPLAVSSYEQYF
>.|TRBV5-8|TRBJ2-2|.
TGTGCCAGCAGCTGGGGGCAGAGCACCGGGGAGCTGTTTTTT
CASSWGQSTGELFF
>.|TRBV15|TRBJ2-6|medium-sized
TGTGCCACCAGCAGAGATACAGGGTTTGGGGCCAACGTCCTGACTTTC
CATSRDTGFGANVLTF
>.|TRBV27|TRBJ2-5|.
TGTGCCAGCAGTTGGAGACTAGAGCCAGGGAGGGAGACCCAGTACTTC
CASSWRLEPGRETQYF
>.|TRBV4-2|TRBJ1-1|few
TGTGCCAGCAGCCAGAATCAGGCGTCGAACACTGAAGCTTTCTTT
CASSQNQASNTEAFF
>.|TRBV13|TRBJ2-3|.
TGTGCCAGCAGCTTAATGGCTAGCGCTTCTAGCACAGATACGCAGTATTTT
CASSLMASASSTDTQYF
>.|TRBV27|TRBJ2-7|.
TGTGCCAGCAAACAGGGAGGGGACTACGCCCTCGTGTACGAGCAGTACTTC
CASKQGGDYALVYEQYF
>TRBD2|TRBV2|TRBJ2-3|.
TGTGCCAGCAGTGAAGCACGCGGGAGGGCCACAGATACGCAGTATTTT
CASSEARGRATDTQYF
>TRBD2|TRBV15|TRBJ2-3|.
TGTGCCACCAGCAGAGGACTAGCGGGAGAGGGTACGCAGTATTTT
CATSRGLAGEGTQYF
>TRBD2|TRBV7-8|TRBJ2-1|.
TGTGCCAGCAGCTTAACCGGGACTACCGAAAGTTACAATGAGCAGTTCTTC
CASSLTGTTESYNEQFF
>.|TRBV7-9|TRBJ1-2|.
TGTGCCAGCAGTGGGGCAGCTTCTAACTATGGCTACACCTTC
CASSGAASNYGYTF
>.|TRBV5-6|TRBJ2-7|.
TGTGCCAGCAGCTTGGGCAGAGGCTCCTACGAGCAGTACTTC
CASSLGRGSYEQYF
>.|TRBV7-9|TRBJ2-7|.
TGTGCCAGCAGCCGGATGATCGGGGGACGAGCGTACGAGCAGTACTTC
CASSRMIGGRAYEQYF